The next 10 T cell receptor beta chains were all read from a single sample in a study of T cells after yellow fever vaccination. TCRdb used MiXCR to reprocess the 5' RACE reads, holding one entry per CDR3 protein. The table has 250,000 to 400,000 distinct CDR3 sequences, 3.5% to 5% seen once. Material: PBMCs, obtained 15 days after the yellow fever booster vaccination. These receptors were obtained from a man between 18 and 29 years old who received the YFV17D yellow fever vaccine.

This clonotype was found a few times. The chain employs TRBV5-6 and TRBJ1-6, with TRBD1 matching over 11 bases. In germline, CDR1 is SGHDT, CDR2 YYEEEE. Unmatched junction bases numbered 8, after V lost 0 bases and J lost 9 bases. The CDR3 consists of 17 residues. The CDR3 region has the DNA TGTGCCAGCAGCTTGGCCTTGGGGACAGGGGGATTTTCACCCCTCCACTTT. Translated, it gives CASSLALGTGGFSPLHF.

This clonotype was observed many times. The rearrangement joins TRBV6-2 or TRBV6-3 to TRBJ2-1; D call uncertain. This CDR3 has 18 residues. The V and J ends lost 1 base and 6 bases respectively, with 22 bases between them. Germline V gene data show CDR1 as MNHEY and CDR2 as SVGEGT. The chain's CDR3 is CASSYYPPSVLVRNEQFF. Written as DNA, the CDR3 is TGTGCCAGCAGTTACTATCCCCCGAGCGTTCTCGTTCGCAATGAGCAGTTCTTC.

This clonotype has ten or more counts. This sequence joins TRBV7-9 and TRBJ2-7; perhaps TRBD1 as D (6 bases). Per germline, CDR1 SEHNR and CDR2 FQNEAQ (reference sequence). The CDR3 runs 12 residues. Trimming stripped 5 bases from V and 7 bases from J, with 12 bases between. CDR3 in amino acids: CASSTQGMEQYV. In DNA form, the CDR3 reads TGTGCCAGCAGCACACAGGGTATGGAGCAGTACGTC.

This clonotype was found many times. J is TRBJ2-5 and V is TRBV7-9, with 9 positions matching TRBD2. The V segment lost 5 bases and the J segment 4 bases; nucleotides outside the gene matches: 8. CDR3 size: 15 residues. Germline values: CDR1 SEHNR, CDR2 FQNEAQ (reference sequence). CDR3 sequence reads: CASSAGLRGGETQYF. CDR3 nucleotide sequence: TGTGCCAGCAGCGCGGGGCTGCGGGGGGGAGAGACCCAGTACTTC.

This clonotype was detected many times. The chain recombines TRBV6-6 with TRBJ1-3, with D tentatively TRBD1 (5 bases). Trimming cost V 8 bases and J 2 bases, with 13 bases left between them. The CDR3 consists of 14 residues. From germline, CDR1 is MNHNY and CDR2 SVGAGI (reference sequence). The DNA for the CDR3 is TGTGCCAGCCGGGGGGACTTAACTGGAAACACCATATATTTT. It translates to CASRGDLTGNTIYF.

Only a few counts were recorded for this clonotype. The gene calls are TRBV7-9 and TRBJ2-1, with 8 bases identical to TRBD1. CDR3 length: 16 amino acids. CDR1 is SEHNR and CDR2 is FQNEAQ in the germline V gene (reference sequence). V shed 1 base, J shed 1 base, and the junction held 3 bases outside the gene matches. CDR3 protein: CASSLGTGRSYNEQFF. CDR3 nucleotide sequence: TGTGCCAGCAGCTTAGGGACAGGGAGGTCCTACAATGAGCAGTTCTTC.

This chain links TRBV5-4 with TRBJ2-5; 11 bases line up with TRBD1. V was clipped by 3 bases and J by 5 bases; unmatched bases: 9. CDR1 SGHNT and CDR2 YYREEE come from the germline V gene (reference sequence). The CDR3 contains 16 residues. CDR3 loop: CASSSTGTGGRETQYF. Here the CDR3 DNA reads TGTGCCAGCAGCTCCACCGGGACAGGGGGGAGGGAGACCCAGTACTTC.

This sequence joins TRBV4-2 and TRBJ1-5; D unclear. Germline V gene sequence: CDR1 LGHNA, CDR2 YNFKEQ. Trimming took 0 bases from V and 7 from J, leaving 7 bases between them. The CDR3 covers 13 residues. DNA for the CDR3: TGTGCCAGCAGCCAAGAATCGAGGCAGCCCCAGCATTTT. Its translation: CASSQESRQPQHF.

Ten or more counts support this clonotype. This chain joins TRBV3-1 and TRBJ2-1; TRBD2 matches at 15 bases. Germline-derived CDR1 and CDR2 are LGHDT and YNNKEL (reference sequence). J lost 9 bases, V lost 4 bases, and 10 bases had no gene match. The CDR3 loop spans 17 amino acids. CDR3 in DNA: TGTGCCAGCAGCCCCGGACTAGCGGGGGGGCAGGTTGGTGAGCAGTTCTTC. Its translation: CASSPGLAGGQVGEQFF.

This clonotype showed up just a few times. This chain links TRBV7-9 with TRBJ1-4; TRBD1 agrees at 7 bases. The germline gives CDR1 SEHNR, CDR2 FQNEAQ (reference sequence). The V segment lost 5 bases and the J segment 8 bases; nucleotides outside the gene matches: 5. The CDR3 is 13 residues long. The CDR3 sequence is CASSLDRDEKLFF. The CDR3 DNA follows: TGTGCCAGCAGCCTTGACAGGGACGAAAAACTGTTTTTT.